This TCR beta chain is drawn from a study of shared clonotypes between healthy human individuals. The CDR3 spans 12 residues. Sorted subsets were amplified in replicate PCRs using around 0.2 ug DNA, tens of thousands of T cell genomes. TCRdb's copy holds only in-frame clones and misses some; the assay was immunoSEQ multiplex PCR. The sample has around 2.3 million clones; nearly 97% are singletons. The rearrangement uses TRBV21-1 and TRBJ1-3. TRBV21-1 is assigned pseudogene status. What was sequenced was naive CD4+ T cells sorted from blood. Subset: CD45RA+ positively selected. The TCR comes from a man between 18 and 35 years old in good health. In nucleotides, the CDR3 is TGTGCCAGCAGCGGTGGGGGAAACACCATATATTTT. Protein product: CASSGGGNTIYF.